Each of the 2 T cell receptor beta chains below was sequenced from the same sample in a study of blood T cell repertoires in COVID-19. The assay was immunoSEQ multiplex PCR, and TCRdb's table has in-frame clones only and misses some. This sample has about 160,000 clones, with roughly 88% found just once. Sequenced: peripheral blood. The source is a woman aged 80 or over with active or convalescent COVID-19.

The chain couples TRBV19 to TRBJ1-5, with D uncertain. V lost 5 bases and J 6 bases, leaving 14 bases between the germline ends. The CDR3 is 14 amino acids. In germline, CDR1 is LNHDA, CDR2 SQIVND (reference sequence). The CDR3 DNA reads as TGTGCCAGTAGTCCAAAGTCGGGAGGTCAGCCCCAGCATTTT. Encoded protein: CASSPKSGGQPQHF.

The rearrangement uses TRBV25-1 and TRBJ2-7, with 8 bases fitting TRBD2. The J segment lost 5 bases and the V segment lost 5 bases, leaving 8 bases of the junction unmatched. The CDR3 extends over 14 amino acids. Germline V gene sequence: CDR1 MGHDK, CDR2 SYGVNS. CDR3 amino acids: CASSRQRGFDEQYF. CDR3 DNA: TGTGCCAGCAGTAGGCAGCGGGGGTTCGACGAGCAGTACTTC.